These 15 T cell receptor beta chains came from one sample sequenced in a study of early T cells in non-severe SARS-CoV-2 infection. MiXCR, applied by TCRdb to the 5' RACE reads, yields one record per CDR3 protein. Of fewer than 100,000 distinct CDR3 sequences in the sample, 9% to 10% are singletons; the top ten hold approximately 5%. Sequencing was done on a sample of whole blood. Source of these receptors: an adult who was a healthcare worker with PCR-confirmed SARS-CoV-2 infection or an uninfected control (not recorded which).

This clonotype is termed large. CDR3 in DNA: TGCGCCAGCAGCCCCTCCCCCCTAGCGGGGGGGGCCAACGTCCTGACTTTC. It is translated as CASSPSPLAGGANVLTF. The chain has TRBV5-1 and TRBJ2-6; 9 nucleotides agree with TRBD2. J was trimmed by 4 bases and V by 4 bases; bases with no gene match: 9. The CDR3 contains 17 residues. CDR1 SGHRS and CDR2 YFSETQ come from the germline V gene.

The table lists this clonotype with many counts. V is TRBV5-5 and J is TRBJ1-1; no firm D call. Looked up from germline, CDR1 is SGHKS and CDR2 is YYEKEE (reference sequence). V lost 1 base and J 1 base, leaving 23 bases between the germline ends. There are 19 residues in the CDR3. The CDR3 protein is CASSLSSQKMAQRNTEAFF. The CDR3 nucleotides read TGTGCCAGCAGCTTGAGCTCGCAGAAAATGGCACAAAGGAACACTGAAGCTTTCTTT. Filled out from reference TRBV5-5 and TRBJ1-1, the complete variable domain reads DAGVTQSPTHLIKTRGQQVTLRCSPISGHKSVSWYQQVLGQGPQFIFQYYEKEERGRGNFPDRFSARQFPNYSSELNVNALLLGDSALYLCASSLSSQKMAQRNTEAFFGQGTRLTVV.

This clonotype was found a few times. The V gene is TRBV4-1, the J gene TRBJ2-1, with D hard to call. The CDR3 is 14 residues long. V lost 4 bases and J lost 5, with 12 bases in between. The germline V gene encodes CDR1 MGHRA and CDR2 YSYEKL. The CDR3 bases are TGCGCCAGCAGCCTTGCGTGGGTTGACAATGAGCAGTTCTTC. This sequence encodes CASSLAWVDNEQFF.

The chain links TRBV20-1 to TRBJ2-1; 7 bases match TRBD1. Germline V CDR1 and CDR2: DFQATT, SNEGSKA (reference sequence). Germline trimming cut 6 bases from V and 6 bases from J; bases unmatched to any gene: 5. The CDR3 consists of 12 residues. The CDR3 is CSARQGINEQFF. As DNA, the CDR3 is TGCAGTGCGCGACAGGGAATCAATGAGCAGTTCTTC.

This clonotype was counted a few times. This chain uses TRBV28 with TRBJ2-7; 9 nucleotides line up with TRBD1. The germline V gene has CDR1 MDHEN and CDR2 SYDVKM. Trimming cost V 5 bases and J 2 bases; bases outside gene matches: 7. The CDR3 sequence is 15 residues long. The CDR3 nucleotides read TGTGCCAGCAGTCCCGGGACAGGGCTTCCCTACGAGCAGTACTTC. This encodes CASSPGTGLPYEQYF. Drawing the rest from reference TRBV28 and TRBJ2-7, the complete variable domain is DVKVTQSSRYLVKRTGEKVFLECVQDMDHENMFWYRQDPGLGLRLIYFSYDVKMKEKGDIPEGYSVSREKKERFSLILESASTNQTSMYLCASSPGTGLPYEQYFGPGTRLTVT.

This clonotype was seen ten or more times. The chain joins TRBV7-9 to TRBJ2-1; no firm D call. Germline CDR1 and CDR2: SEHNR and FQNEAQ (reference sequence). The CDR3 extends over 13 amino acids. Here the CDR3 DNA reads TGTGTTTTGGACGGACGCTCCTACAATGAGCAGTTCTTC. Translating gives CVLDGRSYNEQFF. The whole variable domain, remainder taken from reference TRBV7-9 and TRBJ2-1, is DTGVSQNPRHKITKRGQNVTFRCDPISEHNRLYWYRQTLGQGPEFLTYFQNEAQLEKSRLLSDRFSAERPKGSFSTLEIQRTEQGDSAMYLCVLDGRSYNEQFFGPGTRLTVL.

The rearrangement joins TRBV5-1 to TRBJ2-1; possibly TRBD2 for D (6 bases). V was clipped by 4 bases and J by 4 bases, with 9 bases between them. Germline values: CDR1 SGHRS, CDR2 YFSETQ. The CDR3 sequence is 13 residues long. The chain's CDR3 is CASSRDWYNEQFF. The CDR3, as DNA: TGCGCCAGCAGCAGGGACTGGTACAATGAGCAGTTCTTC.

This clonotype was seen at least ten times. The chain uses TRBV28 and TRBJ1-3; 8 nucleotides line up with TRBD1. CDR1 is MDHEN, CDR2 SYDVKM, per germline. Germline trimming cut 2 bases from V and 2 bases from J; bases unmatched to any gene: 2. This CDR3 has 15 residues. The DNA of the CDR3 is TGTGCCAGCAGTTTACCGACAGGGGCTGGAAACACCATATATTTT. Encoded protein: CASSLPTGAGNTIYF.

This clonotype has just a few counts. The chain carries TRBV20-1 and TRBJ1-1; D unresolved. Trimming stripped 0 bases from V and 1 base from J, with 15 bases between. Germline V gene lookup returns CDR1 DFQATT and CDR2 SNEGSKA (reference sequence). The CDR3 has 16 amino acids. CDR3 amino acids: CSARDLGGNKNTEAFF. In nucleotides, the CDR3 is TGCAGTGCTAGAGATCTCGGTGGCAACAAGAACACTGAAGCTTTCTTT.

This clonotype was detected many times. The rearrangement uses TRBV2 and TRBJ1-1; 9 bases map to TRBD1. Per the germline V gene, CDR1 is SNHLY and CDR2 is FYNNEI. V dropped 7 bases and J dropped 3; count of bases not matched to a gene: 15. The CDR3 spans 17 residues. In DNA form, the CDR3 reads TGTGCCAGCACCCCGGGACAGGGAGGGTTCGGGGACACTGAAGCTTTCTTT. The encoded protein is CASTPGQGGFGDTEAFF. The full variable domain, in which reference TRBV2 and TRBJ1-1 provide the parts outside the CDR3, is EPEVTQTPSHQVTQMGQEVILRCVPISNHLYFYWYRQILGQKVEFLVSFYNNEISEKSEIFDDQFSVERPDGSNFTLKIRSTKLEDSAMYFCASTPGQGGFGDTEAFFGQGTRLTVV.

CDR3 DNA sequence: TGTGCCAGCAGTCCACCGGGACTAGCGTCTCATGAGCAGTTCTTC. Protein: CASSPPGLASHEQFF. This chain uses TRBV28 with TRBJ2-1, with 10 nucleotides matching TRBD2. J was trimmed by 8 bases and V by 5 bases; bases with no gene match: 9. Germline CDR1 and CDR2: MDHEN and SYDVKM. The CDR3 totals 15 residues.

The rearrangement uses TRBV19 and TRBJ2-4; D might be TRBD1 or TRBD2, each matching 5 bases. The CDR3 totals 14 residues. Trimming removed 8 bases from V and 8 bases from J, with 19 bases in between. Per germline, CDR1 LNHDA and CDR2 SQIVND (reference sequence). The CDR3 protein is CASRWDEKGDIQYF. The CDR3 DNA is TGTGCCAGTCGGTGGGACGAAAAAGGGGACATTCAGTACTTC.

This sequence joins TRBV6-5 and TRBJ1-4; D is undetermined. Trimming shortened V by 2 bases and J by 6 bases, and 7 bases separated the two germline ends. CDR3 length: 13 residues. Per the germline V gene, CDR1 is MNHEY and CDR2 is SVGAGI. Here the CDR3 reads CASSYRLDEKLFF. The CDR3 DNA reads TGTGCCAGCAGTTACCGGTTGGATGAAAAACTGTTTTTT.

This clonotype came up a few times. The chain has TRBV28 and TRBJ2-3, with 9 bases that match TRBD2. V dropped 6 bases and J dropped 3; count of bases not matched to a gene: 7. This CDR3 spans 15 amino acids. Per germline, CDR1 MDHEN and CDR2 SYDVKM. CDR3 coding DNA: TGTGCCAGCAGACCGGGACTAGCAGGTACAGATACGCAGTATTTT. This sequence encodes CASRPGLAGTDTQYF.

This clonotype was counted at least ten times. The chain recombines TRBV20-1 with TRBJ1-2, with 10 bases fitting TRBD1. Germline V gene sequence: CDR1 DFQATT, CDR2 SNEGSKA (reference sequence). J was trimmed by 2 bases and V by 5 bases; bases with no gene match: 2. The length of the CDR3 is 13 residues. The CDR3 nucleotides are TGCAGTGCTGGGGGACAGGGGAACTATGGCTACACCTTC. Translated, it gives CSAGGQGNYGYTF.